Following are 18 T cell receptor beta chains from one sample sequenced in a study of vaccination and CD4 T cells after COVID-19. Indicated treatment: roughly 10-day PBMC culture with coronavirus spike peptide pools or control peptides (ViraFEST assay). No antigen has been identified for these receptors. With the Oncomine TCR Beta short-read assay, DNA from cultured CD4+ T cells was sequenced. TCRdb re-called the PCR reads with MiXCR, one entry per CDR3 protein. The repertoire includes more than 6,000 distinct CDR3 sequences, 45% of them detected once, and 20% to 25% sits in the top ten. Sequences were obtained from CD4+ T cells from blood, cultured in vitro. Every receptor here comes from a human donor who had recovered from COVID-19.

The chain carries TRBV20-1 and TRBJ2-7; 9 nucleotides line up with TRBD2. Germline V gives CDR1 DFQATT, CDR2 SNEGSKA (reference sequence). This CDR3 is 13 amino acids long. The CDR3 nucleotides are TGCAGCGGTGCGGGAGGGCCTCTATACGAGCAGTACTTC. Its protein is CSGAGGPLYEQYF.

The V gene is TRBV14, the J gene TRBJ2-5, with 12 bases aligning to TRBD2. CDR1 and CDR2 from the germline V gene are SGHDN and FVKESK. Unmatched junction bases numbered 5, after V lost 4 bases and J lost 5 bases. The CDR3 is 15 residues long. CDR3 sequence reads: CASSPTTSGSETQYF. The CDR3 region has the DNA TGTGCCAGCAGCCCCACGACTAGCGGGAGTGAGACCCAGTACTTC.

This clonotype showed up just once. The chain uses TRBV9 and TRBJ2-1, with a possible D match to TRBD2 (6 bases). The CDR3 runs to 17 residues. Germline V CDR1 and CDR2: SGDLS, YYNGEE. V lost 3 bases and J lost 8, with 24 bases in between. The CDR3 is CASSAGASSGLIDEQFF. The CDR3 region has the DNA TGTGCCAGCAGCGCCGGGGCGTCGAGCGGGCTAATCGATGAGCAGTTCTTC.

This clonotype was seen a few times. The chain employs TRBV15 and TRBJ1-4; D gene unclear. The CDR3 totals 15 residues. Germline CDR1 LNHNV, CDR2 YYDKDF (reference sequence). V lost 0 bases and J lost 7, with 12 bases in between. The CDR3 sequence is CATSRDVGGPEKLFF. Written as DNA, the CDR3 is TGTGCCACCAGCAGAGATGTAGGAGGGCCTGAAAAACTGTTTTTT. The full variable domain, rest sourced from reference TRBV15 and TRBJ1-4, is DAMVIQNPRYQVTQFGKPVTLSCSQTLNHNVMYWYQQKSSQAPKLLFHYYDKDFNNEADTPDNFQSRRPNTSFCFLDIRSPGLGDTAMYLCATSRDVGGPEKLFFGSGTQLSVL.

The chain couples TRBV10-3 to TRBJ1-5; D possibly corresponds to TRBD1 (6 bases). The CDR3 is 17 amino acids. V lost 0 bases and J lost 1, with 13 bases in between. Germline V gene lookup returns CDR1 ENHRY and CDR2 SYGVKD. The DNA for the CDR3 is TGTGCCATCAGTGAGTCGGGGCCGGGGGCGAGCAATCAGCCCCAGCATTTT. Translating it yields CAISESGPGASNQPQHF.

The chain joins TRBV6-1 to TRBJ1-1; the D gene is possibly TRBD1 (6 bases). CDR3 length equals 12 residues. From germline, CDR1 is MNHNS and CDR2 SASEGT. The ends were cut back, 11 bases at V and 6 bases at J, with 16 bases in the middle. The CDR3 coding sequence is TGTGCCGGTCGAGGAGGGGGGGCTGAAGCTTTCTTT. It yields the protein CAGRGGGAEAFF.

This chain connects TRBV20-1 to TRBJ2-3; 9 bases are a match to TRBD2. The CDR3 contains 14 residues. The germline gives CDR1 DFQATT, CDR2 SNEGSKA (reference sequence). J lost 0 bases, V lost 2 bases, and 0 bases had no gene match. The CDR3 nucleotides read TGCAGTGCTAGACTAGCGGGAAGCACAGATACGCAGTATTTT. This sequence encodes CSARLAGSTDTQYF.

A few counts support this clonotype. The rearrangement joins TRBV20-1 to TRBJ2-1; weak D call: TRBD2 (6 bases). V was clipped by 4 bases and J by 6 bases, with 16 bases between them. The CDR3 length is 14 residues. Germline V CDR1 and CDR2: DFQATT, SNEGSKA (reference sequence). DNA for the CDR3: TGCAGTGCTACTGGGGGACTGGCTAGCAATGAGCAGTTCTTC. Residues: CSATGGLASNEQFF.

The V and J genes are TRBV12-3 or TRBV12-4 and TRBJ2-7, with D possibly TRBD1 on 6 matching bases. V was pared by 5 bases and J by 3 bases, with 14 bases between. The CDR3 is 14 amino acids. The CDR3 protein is CASSPGQGHYEQYF. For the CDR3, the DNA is TGTGCCAGCAGTCCGGGACAAGGACACTACGAGCAGTACTTC.

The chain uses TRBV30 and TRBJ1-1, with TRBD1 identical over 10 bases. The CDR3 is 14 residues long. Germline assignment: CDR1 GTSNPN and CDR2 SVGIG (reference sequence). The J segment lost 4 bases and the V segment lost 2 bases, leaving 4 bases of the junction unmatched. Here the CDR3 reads CAWSRTGGTTEAFF. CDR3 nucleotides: TGTGCCTGGAGTAGGACAGGGGGAACCACTGAAGCTTTCTTT.

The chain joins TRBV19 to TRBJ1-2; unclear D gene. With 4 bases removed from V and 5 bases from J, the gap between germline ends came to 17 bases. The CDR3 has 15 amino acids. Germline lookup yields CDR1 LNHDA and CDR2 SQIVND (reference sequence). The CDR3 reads CASSTPVLGNYGYTF. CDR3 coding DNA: TGTGCCAGTAGTACCCCGGTGTTGGGGAATTATGGCTACACCTTC.

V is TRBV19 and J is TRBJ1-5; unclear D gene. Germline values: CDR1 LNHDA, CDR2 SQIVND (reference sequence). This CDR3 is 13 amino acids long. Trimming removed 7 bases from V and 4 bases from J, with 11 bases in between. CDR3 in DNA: TGTGCCAGTAACGGCAGGAATAATCAGCCCCAGCATTTT. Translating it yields CASNGRNNQPQHF.

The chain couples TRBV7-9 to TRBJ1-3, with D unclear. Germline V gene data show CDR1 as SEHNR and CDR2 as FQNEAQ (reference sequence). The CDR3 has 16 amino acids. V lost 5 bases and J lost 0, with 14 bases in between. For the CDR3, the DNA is TGTGCCAGCAGCCCACGTGGCGGGAGCTCTGGAAACACCATATATTTT. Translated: CASSPRGGSSGNTIYF.

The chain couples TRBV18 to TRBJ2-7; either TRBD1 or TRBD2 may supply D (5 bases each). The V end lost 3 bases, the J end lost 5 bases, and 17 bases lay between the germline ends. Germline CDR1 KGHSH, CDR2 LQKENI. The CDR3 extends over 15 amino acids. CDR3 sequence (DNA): TGTGCCAGCTCACCGGGGCCCGGGATAAGCGACGAGCAGTACTTC. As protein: CASSPGPGISDEQYF. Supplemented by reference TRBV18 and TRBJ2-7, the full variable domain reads NAGVMQNPRHLVRRRGQEARLRCSPMKGHSHVYWYRQLPEEGLKFMVYLQKENIIDESGMPKERFSAEFPKEGPSILRIQQVVRGDSAAYFCASSPGPGISDEQYFGPGTRLTVT.

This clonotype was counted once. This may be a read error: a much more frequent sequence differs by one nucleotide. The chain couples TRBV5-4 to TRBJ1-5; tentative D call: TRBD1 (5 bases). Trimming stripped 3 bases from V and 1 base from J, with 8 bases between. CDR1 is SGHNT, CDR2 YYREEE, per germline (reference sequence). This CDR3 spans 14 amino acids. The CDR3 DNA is TGTGCCAGCAGCTCCCGGGGGAGCAATCAGCCCCAGCATTTT. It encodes CASSSRGSNQPQHF.

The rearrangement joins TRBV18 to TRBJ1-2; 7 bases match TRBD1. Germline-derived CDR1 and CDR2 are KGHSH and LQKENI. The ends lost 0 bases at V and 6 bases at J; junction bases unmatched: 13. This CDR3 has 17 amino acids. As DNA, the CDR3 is TGTGCCAGCTCACCACCAAATAAAAGACAGGGAGGGAATGGCTACACCTTC. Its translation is CASSPPNKRQGGNGYTF.

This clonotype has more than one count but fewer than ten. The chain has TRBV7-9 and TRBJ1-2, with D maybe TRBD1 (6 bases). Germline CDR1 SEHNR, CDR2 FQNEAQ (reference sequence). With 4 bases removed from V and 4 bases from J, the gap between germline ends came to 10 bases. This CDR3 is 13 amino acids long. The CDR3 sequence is CASSYGQSYGYTF. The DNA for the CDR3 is TGTGCCAGCAGCTACGGACAGAGCTATGGCTACACCTTC.

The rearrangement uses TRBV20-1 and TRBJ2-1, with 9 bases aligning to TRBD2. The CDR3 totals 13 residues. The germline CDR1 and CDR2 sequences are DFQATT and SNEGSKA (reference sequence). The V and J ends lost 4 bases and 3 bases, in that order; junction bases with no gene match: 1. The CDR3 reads CSAISGSYNEQFF. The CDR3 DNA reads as TGCAGTGCTATTAGCGGGAGCTACAATGAGCAGTTCTTC.